These 29 T cell receptor beta chains were all obtained from the same sample, sequenced in a study of beta chain features in type 1 diabetes. Study conclusions and caveats: Patients with Type 1 diabetes showed moderately but significantly shorter TCRB CDR3s in all four CD4+ subsets.

Every isolated RNA sample was fully reverse transcribed, so sequencing captured expressed TCRB transcripts. Method: immunoSEQ multiplex PCR; TCRdb's copy keeps in-frame clones and lacks some. The sample comprises 250,000 to 300,000 clones, approximately 25% of which are singletons, and about 0.011% rests with the top ten. Their recognized antigens are unknown. Material for sequencing was naive CD4+ T cells from blood. These receptors all stem from a woman in her thirties with type 1 diabetes.

The chain links TRBV6-1 to TRBJ1-5, with 9 bases matching TRBD1. This CDR3 has 16 residues. V shed 4 bases, J shed 5 bases, and the junction held 9 bases outside the gene matches. Germline V gene data show CDR1 as MNHNS and CDR2 as SASEGT. The CDR3: CASSVDWDRAHQPQHF. In DNA, the CDR3 is TGTGCCAGCAGTGTAGACTGGGACAGGGCCCATCAGCCCCAGCATTTT.

V and J are TRBV9 and TRBJ2-1; tentative D call: TRBD2 (5 bases). Looked up from germline, CDR1 is SGDLS and CDR2 is YYNGEE. This CDR3 contains 15 residues. The V gene lost 0 bases and the J gene lost 3 bases, with 10 bases spanning the gap. For the CDR3, the DNA is TGTGCCAGCAGCGTAGACGTCGGGAACTACAATGAGCAGTTCTTC. Residues: CASSVDVGNYNEQFF.

This clone was counted a few times. V and J are TRBV29-1 and TRBJ2-3, with 7 bases matching TRBD1. Germline V gives CDR1 SQVTM, CDR2 ANQGSEA. Losses at the gene ends were 7 bases for V and 5 bases for J; bases not matched to a gene: 12. The CDR3 runs to 14 residues. The chain's CDR3 is CSDESWTGVDTQYF. Here the CDR3 DNA reads TGCAGCGACGAAAGTTGGACAGGCGTAGATACGCAGTATTTT.

This clone has just a few counts. This chain connects TRBV9 to TRBJ2-3, with 8 bases fitting TRBD2. There are 13 residues in the CDR3. Germline V gives CDR1 SGDLS, CDR2 YYNGEE. Trimming took 4 bases from V and 6 from J; bases not matched to a gene: 4. Here the CDR3 reads CASSSREGDTQYF. The DNA of the CDR3 is TGTGCCAGCAGCTCCCGGGAGGGTGATACGCAGTATTTT.

This clone came up a few times. The chain is built from TRBV6-4 and TRBJ2-1, with D unresolved. The length of the CDR3 is 14 residues. Germline V gene sequence: CDR1 MRHNA, CDR2 SNTAGT. Trimming took 6 bases from V and 0 from J, leaving 9 bases between them. This chain's CDR3 is CASSPMSSYNEQFF. The CDR3, as DNA: TGTGCCAGCAGCCCAATGAGCTCCTACAATGAGCAGTTCTTC.

The chain recombines TRBV15 with TRBJ1-2; 10 positions match TRBD1. Germline CDR1 reads LNHNV; CDR2 reads YYDKDF (reference sequence). The CDR3 is made up of 15 amino acids. The trim removed 1 base at V and 8 bases at J, leaving 7 bases unmatched. This CDR3 is CATSRGQGAEQGYTF. The CDR3 bases are TGTGCCACCAGCAGAGGACAGGGGGCCGAACAGGGCTACACCTTC.

This clone showed up just a few times. CDR3 bases: TGTGCCAGCAGCCCAACAGGGGACGAGCAGTACTTC. It codes for CASSPTGDEQYF. The chain carries TRBV2 and TRBJ2-7, with 7 bases fitting TRBD1. CDR1 and CDR2 (germline): SNHLY, FYNNEI. The CDR3 totals 12 residues. Unmatched junction bases numbered 4, after V lost 6 bases and J lost 5 bases.

The J gene is TRBJ2-5, the V gene TRBV10-2, with 9 bases that match TRBD2. From germline, CDR1 is WSHSY and CDR2 SAAADI. CDR3 length equals 15 residues. V shed 8 bases and J 2 bases; nucleotides not matched to a gene: 9. Here the CDR3 DNA reads TGCGCCAGCGTCTCACTAGCGGGTAATCAAGAGACCCAGTACTTC. It translates to CASVSLAGNQETQYF.

This clone has a handful of counts. The V call is TRBV23-1, the J call TRBJ1-5; D gene ambiguous. TRBV23-1 is known as an ORF, though its function is uncertain. The ends were cut back, 8 bases at V and 3 bases at J, with 11 bases in the middle. CDR3 length: 13 residues. The CDR3 DNA sequence: TGCGCCAGCCCCTACAGCTTCAATCAGCCCCAGCATTTT. Translated: CASPYSFNQPQHF.

The table lists this clone with a few counts. The CDR3 DNA reads as TGTGCCTGTCCTCTGGGCAGTTTTAACTATGGCTACACCTTC. This gives the protein CACPLGSFNYGYTF. The chain joins TRBV30 to TRBJ1-2; D remains ambiguous. Germline V gene lookup returns CDR1 GTSNPN and CDR2 SVGIG (reference sequence). The CDR3 sequence is 14 residues long. Trimming removed 6 bases at V and 1 base at J, with 15 bases between.

V and J are TRBV30 and TRBJ2-5; the D gene is possibly TRBD1 (5 bases). V lost 0 bases and J lost 4, with 9 bases in between. The CDR3 has 13 residues. Germline V gene sequence: CDR1 GTSNPN, CDR2 SVGIG (reference sequence). CDR3 in amino acids: CAWSVGEGETQYF. The CDR3 nucleotides read TGTGCCTGGAGTGTAGGGGAAGGAGAGACCCAGTACTTC.

This clone was picked up a small number of times. V usage is TRBV7-8 and J usage is TRBJ1-2; D gene uncertain. This CDR3 comprises 13 residues. Germline CDR1 is SGHVS and CDR2 is FQNEAQ. The V end lost 1 base, the J end lost 3 bases, and 6 bases lay between the germline ends. Here the CDR3 reads CASSLELHYGYTF. In DNA form, the CDR3 reads TGTGCCAGCAGCTTAGAACTCCACTATGGCTACACCTTC.

The chain has TRBV30 and TRBJ2-5, with D possibly TRBD2 on 5 matching bases. The CDR3 loop spans 13 amino acids. Germline values: CDR1 GTSNPN, CDR2 SVGIG (reference sequence). CDR3 DNA sequence: TGTGCGATCTCCCGGGGAGTCCAAGAGACCCAGTACTTC. It yields the protein CAISRGVQETQYF.

V is TRBV30 and J is TRBJ2-6, with a tentative D call TRBD1 (6 bases). V was cut by 6 bases and J by 0 bases, with 18 bases left in between. The CDR3 consists of 17 residues. Germline V gene lookup returns CDR1 GTSNPN and CDR2 SVGIG (reference sequence). CDR3 loop: CACPVGQSTSGANVLTF. Here the CDR3 DNA reads TGTGCCTGCCCAGTCGGACAGTCGACCTCTGGGGCCAACGTCCTGACTTTC. Complete variable domain (other parts from reference TRBV30 and TRBJ2-6): SQTIHQWPATLVQPVGSPLSLECTVEGTSNPNLYWYRQAAGRGLQLLFYSVGIGQISSEVPQNLSASRPQDRQFILSSKKLLLSDSGFYLCACPVGQSTSGANVLTFGAGSRLTVL.

V gene TRBV2 combines with J gene TRBJ2-5, with D possibly being TRBD1 (5 bases). The CDR3 totals 13 residues. CDR1 and CDR2 from the germline V gene are SNHLY and FYNNEI. Trimming took 9 bases from V and 5 from J, leaving 16 bases between them. This CDR3 reads CASKPTELETQYF. In DNA form, the CDR3 reads TGTGCCAGTAAACCGACAGAGTTGGAGACCCAGTACTTC.

The chain combines TRBV5-1 with TRBJ1-1; a possible D gene is TRBD1 (5 bases). Germline V gives CDR1 SGHRS, CDR2 YFSETQ. This CDR3 has 15 amino acids. V dropped 4 bases and J dropped 3 bases, with 16 bases sitting between them. CDR3 loop: CASSRDARGDTEAFF. The CDR3 DNA is TGCGCCAGCAGCAGGGACGCACGGGGGGACACTGAAGCTTTCTTT.

On this clone itself: The sample carries other DNA sequences with the same CDR3. J is TRBJ2-1 and V is TRBV9; TRBD2 aligns across 12 bases. The trim removed 4 bases at V and 4 bases at J, leaving 6 bases unmatched. The germline V gene encodes CDR1 SGDLS and CDR2 YYNGEE. The CDR3 is 16 amino acids. The CDR3 loop reads CASSTPGLAGYNEQFF. CDR3 nucleotides: TGTGCCAGCAGCACACCGGGACTAGCGGGTTACAATGAGCAGTTCTTC.

The chain is built from TRBV6-5 and TRBJ1-2; 9 positions agree with TRBD1. V shed 2 bases, J shed 8 bases, and the junction held 12 bases outside the gene matches. Germline CDR1 MNHEY, CDR2 SVGAGI. The CDR3 has 16 residues. In nucleotides, the CDR3 is TGTGCCAGCAGTTACGTCGGACAGGGGAGAATTTCGGGCTACACCTTC. Translation gives CASSYVGQGRISGYTF.

The chain has TRBV10-3 and TRBJ2-1; no firm D call. Germline V CDR1 and CDR2: ENHRY, SYGVKD. The CDR3 is 10 residues long. The V and J ends lost 9 bases and 7 bases respectively, with 7 bases between them. The CDR3 DNA reads TGTGCCATAGCGACGAATGAGCAGTTCTTC. Amino acids: CAIATNEQFF.

This clone was seen a few times. The rearrangement links TRBV23-1 to TRBJ2-5; 9 bases map to TRBD1. TRBV23-1 has ORF status, its function being uncertain. This CDR3 has 17 residues. V lost 3 bases to trimming and J lost 4 bases; unmatched junction nucleotides: 12. The CDR3: CASSQRSDRGIRETQYF. In DNA, the CDR3 is TGCGCCAGCAGTCAGCGTTCCGACAGGGGGATTCGAGAGACCCAGTACTTC.

The gene calls are TRBV4-1 and TRBJ2-1; possible D gene TRBD2, 5 bases. The V end lost 2 bases, the J end lost 0 bases, and 11 bases lay between the germline ends. Germline V CDR1 and CDR2: MGHRA, YSYEKL. This CDR3 is 16 amino acids long. DNA for the CDR3: TGCGCCAGCAGCCAATGGTTAGCGATCTCCTACAATGAGCAGTTCTTC. The encoded protein is CASSQWLAISYNEQFF.

This chain links TRBV27 with TRBJ1-2; D possibly corresponds to TRBD1 (5 bases). Germline CDR1 reads MNHEY; CDR2 reads SMNVEV (reference sequence). The CDR3 covers 13 residues. V was shortened by 2 bases and J by 7 bases, with 11 bases between the two germline ends. The CDR3 DNA follows: TGTGCCAGCAGTTTAGTCAGGGAAACTGGCTACACCTTC. As protein: CASSLVRETGYTF.

The CDR3 reads CASSLAGEDNEQFF. Written as DNA, the CDR3 is TGTGCCAGCAGTTTAGCGGGAGAGGATAATGAGCAGTTCTTC. The chain is built from TRBV27 and TRBJ2-1; 7 bases are a match to TRBD2. The CDR3 is made up of 14 amino acids. In germline, CDR1 is MNHEY, CDR2 SMNVEV (reference sequence). J gave up 7 bases and V 2 bases, and 5 bases lay outside the gene matches.

This chain links TRBV4-2 with TRBJ2-7, with D tentatively TRBD2 (6 bases). Germline V lookup: CDR1 LGHNA, CDR2 YNFKEQ. V dropped 0 bases and J dropped 1 base, with 13 bases sitting between them. The CDR3 covers 16 residues. CDR3 amino acids: CASSQDSQRASYEQYF. The CDR3 bases are TGTGCCAGCAGCCAAGATTCCCAGCGGGCTTCCTACGAGCAGTACTTC.

DNA for the CDR3: TGTGCCAGCAGCCTCGGGACTAGCGGGAGTTTACGAGAGACCCAGTACTTC. Translated: CASSLGTSGSLRETQYF. The J gene is TRBJ2-5, the V gene TRBV25-1, with 14 bases matching TRBD2. Germline CDR1 MGHDK, CDR2 SYGVNS. The CDR3 is 17 residues long. Trimming removed 6 bases from V and 4 bases from J; junction bases left unmatched: 10.

Details on this clone: Other nucleotide sequences in the sample specify the same CDR3. The J gene is TRBJ2-5, the V gene TRBV5-1; TRBD1 agrees at 8 bases. The CDR3 spans 14 residues. Losses at the gene ends were 4 bases for V and 1 base for J; bases not matched to a gene: 3. CDR1 is SGHRS and CDR2 is YFSETQ in the germline V gene. CDR3 amino acids: CASSLTGGQETQYF. CDR3 DNA sequence: TGCGCCAGCAGCCTAACAGGGGGCCAAGAGACCCAGTACTTC.

The chain uses TRBV5-4 and TRBJ2-7; a weak D match, TRBD2 (5 bases). This CDR3 region has 14 residues. Trimming cost V 0 bases and J 5 bases, with 12 bases left between them. Germline loops: CDR1 SGHNT, CDR2 YYREEE (reference sequence). CDR3 residues: CASSLDRGYNEQYF. The CDR3 nucleotides read TGTGCCAGCAGCTTGGATAGAGGGTACAACGAGCAGTACTTC.

V gene TRBV19 combines with J gene TRBJ2-1, with D possibly matching TRBD2 (6 bases). Germline V gene data show CDR1 as LNHDA and CDR2 as SQIVND (reference sequence). V lost 5 bases and J lost 7, with 15 bases in between. The length of the CDR3 is 14 residues. In DNA, the CDR3 is TGTGCCAGTAGTGTGAAGCTCGGGGGTAATGAGCAGTTCTTC. Amino acids: CASSVKLGGNEQFF.

The chain carries TRBV11-2 and TRBJ2-3, with D possibly being TRBD2 (6 bases). CDR1 is SGHAT, CDR2 FQNNGV, per germline. There are 15 residues in the CDR3. The V end was cut by 5 bases, the J end by 3 bases, with 15 bases between. The chain's CDR3 is CASSHRGLGTDTQYF. The CDR3 DNA reads TGTGCCAGCAGCCACCGGGGACTTGGGACAGATACGCAGTATTTT.